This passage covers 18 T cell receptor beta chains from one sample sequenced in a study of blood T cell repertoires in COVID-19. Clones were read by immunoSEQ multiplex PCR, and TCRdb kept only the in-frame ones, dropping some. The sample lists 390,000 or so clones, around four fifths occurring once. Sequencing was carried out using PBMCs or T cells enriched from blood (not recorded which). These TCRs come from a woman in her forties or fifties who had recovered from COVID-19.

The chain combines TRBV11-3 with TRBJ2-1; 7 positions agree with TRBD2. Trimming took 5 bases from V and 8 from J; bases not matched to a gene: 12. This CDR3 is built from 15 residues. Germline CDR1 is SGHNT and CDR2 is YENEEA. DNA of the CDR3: TGTGCCAGCAGCCCATCAGCGGGGTTGGTGCATGAGCAGTTCTTC. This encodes CASSPSAGLVHEQFF.

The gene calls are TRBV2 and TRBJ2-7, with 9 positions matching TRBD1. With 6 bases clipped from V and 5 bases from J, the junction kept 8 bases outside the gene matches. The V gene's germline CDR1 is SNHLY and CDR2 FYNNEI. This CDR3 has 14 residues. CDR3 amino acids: CASSLGTGSDEQYF. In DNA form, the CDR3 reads TGTGCCAGCAGCCTCGGGACAGGGAGTGACGAGCAGTACTTC.

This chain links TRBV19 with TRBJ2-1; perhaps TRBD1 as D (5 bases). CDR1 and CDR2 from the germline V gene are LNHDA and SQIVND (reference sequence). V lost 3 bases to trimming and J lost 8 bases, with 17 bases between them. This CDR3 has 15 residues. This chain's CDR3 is CASSINTGRRDEQFF. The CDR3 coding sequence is TGTGCCAGTAGTATTAACACAGGCCGTCGGGATGAGCAGTTCTTC.

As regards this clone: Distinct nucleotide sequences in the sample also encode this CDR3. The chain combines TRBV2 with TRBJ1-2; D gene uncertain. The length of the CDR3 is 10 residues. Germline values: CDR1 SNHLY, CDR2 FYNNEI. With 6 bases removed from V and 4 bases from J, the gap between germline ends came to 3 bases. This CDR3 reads CASSLYGYTF. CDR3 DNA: TGTGCCAGCAGCCTCTATGGCTACACCTTC.

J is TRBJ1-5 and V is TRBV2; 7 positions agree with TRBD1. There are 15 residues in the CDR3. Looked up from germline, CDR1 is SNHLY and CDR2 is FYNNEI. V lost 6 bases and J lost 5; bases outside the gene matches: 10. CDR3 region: CASRPDRDSYQPQHF. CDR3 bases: TGTGCCAGCAGGCCCGACAGGGATTCTTATCAGCCCCAGCATTTT.

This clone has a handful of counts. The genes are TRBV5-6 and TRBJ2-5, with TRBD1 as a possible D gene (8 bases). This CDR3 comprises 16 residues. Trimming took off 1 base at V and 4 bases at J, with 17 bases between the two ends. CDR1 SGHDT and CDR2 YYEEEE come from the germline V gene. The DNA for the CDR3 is TGTGCCAGCAGCTTGTATACAGGGGGGGTAACAGAGACCCAGTACTTC. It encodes CASSLYTGGVTETQYF.

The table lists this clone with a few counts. The CDR3 loop is CASSFPGYEQYF. DNA for the CDR3: TGTGCCAGCAGCTTTCCAGGTTACGAGCAGTACTTC. This chain uses TRBV5-4 with TRBJ2-7, with D uncertain. Deletions cut 2 bases from V and 4 bases from J, with 7 bases between. Per germline, CDR1 SGHNT and CDR2 YYREEE (reference sequence). The CDR3 is 12 amino acids.

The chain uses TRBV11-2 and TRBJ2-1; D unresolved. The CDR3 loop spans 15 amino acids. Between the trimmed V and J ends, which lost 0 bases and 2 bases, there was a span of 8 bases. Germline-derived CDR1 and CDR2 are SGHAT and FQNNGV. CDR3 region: CASSLEPTPYNEQFF. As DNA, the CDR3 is TGTGCCAGCAGCTTAGAACCTACCCCCTACAATGAGCAGTTCTTC.

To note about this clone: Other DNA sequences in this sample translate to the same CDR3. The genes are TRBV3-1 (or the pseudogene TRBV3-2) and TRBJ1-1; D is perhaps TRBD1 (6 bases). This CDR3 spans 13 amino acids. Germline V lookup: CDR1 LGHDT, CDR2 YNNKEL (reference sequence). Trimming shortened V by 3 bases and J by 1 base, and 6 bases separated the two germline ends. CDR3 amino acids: CASSHRGNTEAFF. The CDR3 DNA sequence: TGTGCCAGCAGCCACAGGGGGAACACTGAAGCTTTCTTT.

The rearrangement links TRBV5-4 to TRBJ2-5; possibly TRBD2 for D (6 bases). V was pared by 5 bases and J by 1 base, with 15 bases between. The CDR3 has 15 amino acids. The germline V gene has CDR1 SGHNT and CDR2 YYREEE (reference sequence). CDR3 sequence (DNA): TGTGCCAGCAGGGCAAGCACGACTAGCCAAGAGACCCAGTACTTC. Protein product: CASRASTTSQETQYF.

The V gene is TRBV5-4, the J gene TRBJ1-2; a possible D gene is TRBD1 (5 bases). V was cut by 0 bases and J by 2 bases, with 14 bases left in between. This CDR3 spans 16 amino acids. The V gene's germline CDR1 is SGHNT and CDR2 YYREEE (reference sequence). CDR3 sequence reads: CASSLGPSTENYGYTF. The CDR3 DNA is TGTGCCAGCAGCTTGGGGCCCTCGACAGAAAACTATGGCTACACCTTC.

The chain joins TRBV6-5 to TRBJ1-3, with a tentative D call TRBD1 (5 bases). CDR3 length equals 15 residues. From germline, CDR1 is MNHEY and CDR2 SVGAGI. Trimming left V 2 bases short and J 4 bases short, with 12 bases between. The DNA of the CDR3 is TGTGCCAGCAGTTACGGGGCCCGGACCGGAAACACCATATATTTT. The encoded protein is CASSYGARTGNTIYF.

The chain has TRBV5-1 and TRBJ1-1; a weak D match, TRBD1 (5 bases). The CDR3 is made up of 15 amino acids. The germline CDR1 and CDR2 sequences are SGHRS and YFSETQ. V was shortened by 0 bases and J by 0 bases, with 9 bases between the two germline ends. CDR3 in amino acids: CASSLAWGVNTEAFF. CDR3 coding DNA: TGCGCCAGCAGCTTGGCATGGGGGGTGAACACTGAAGCTTTCTTT.

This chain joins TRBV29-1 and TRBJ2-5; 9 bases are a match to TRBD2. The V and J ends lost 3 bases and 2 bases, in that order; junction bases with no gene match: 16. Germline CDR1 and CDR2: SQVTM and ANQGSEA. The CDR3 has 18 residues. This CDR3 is CSVDSVGAGGPYQETQYF. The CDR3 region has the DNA TGCAGCGTTGACTCGGTAGGAGCGGGGGGACCCTATCAAGAGACCCAGTACTTC.

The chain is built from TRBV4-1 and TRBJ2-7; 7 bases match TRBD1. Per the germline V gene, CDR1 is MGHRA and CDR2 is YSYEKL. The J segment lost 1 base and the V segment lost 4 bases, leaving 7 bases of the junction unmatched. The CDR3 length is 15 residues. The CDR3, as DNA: TGCGCCAGCAGCCTACGACAGGGCCTATCCTACGAGCAGTACTTC. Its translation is CASSLRQGLSYEQYF.

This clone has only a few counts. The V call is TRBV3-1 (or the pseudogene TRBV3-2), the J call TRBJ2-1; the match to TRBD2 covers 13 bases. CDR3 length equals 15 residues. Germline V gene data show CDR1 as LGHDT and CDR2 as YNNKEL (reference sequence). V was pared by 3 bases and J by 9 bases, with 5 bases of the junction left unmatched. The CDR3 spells CASSHTSGRGSEQFF. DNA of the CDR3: TGTGCCAGCAGCCATACTAGCGGGAGGGGTAGTGAGCAGTTCTTC.

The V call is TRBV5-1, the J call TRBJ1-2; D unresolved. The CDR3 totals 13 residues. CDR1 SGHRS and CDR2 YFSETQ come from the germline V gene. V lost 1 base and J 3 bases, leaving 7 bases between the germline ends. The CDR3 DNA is TGCGCCAGCAGCTTGTCCCAGGACTATGGCTACACCTTC. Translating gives CASSLSQDYGYTF.

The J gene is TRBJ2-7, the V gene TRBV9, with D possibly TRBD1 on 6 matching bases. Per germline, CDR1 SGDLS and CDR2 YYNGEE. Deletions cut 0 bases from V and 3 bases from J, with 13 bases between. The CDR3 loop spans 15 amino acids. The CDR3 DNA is TGTGCCAGCAGCGTAGGAGGACAGATAGACTACGAGCAGTACTTC. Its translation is CASSVGGQIDYEQYF.